The 8 T cell receptor beta chains listed next were all sequenced from one sample in a study of T cell responses to AZD1222 COVID-19 vaccine. Here immunoSEQ multiplex PCR was the method, and the copy in TCRdb shows in-frame clones only, minus some. Of roughly 140,000 clones detected, about 93% appear once; the ten largest clones hold roughly 5.5%. The starting material was peripheral blood, obtained on day 0 of AZD1222 vaccination. The receptors here all came from an adult in good health.

The rearrangement joins TRBV6-5 to TRBJ2-7; a weak D match, TRBD2 (6 bases). Germline V gene data show CDR1 as MNHEY and CDR2 as SVGAGI. The CDR3 sequence is 14 residues long. V was shortened by 2 bases and J by 7 bases, with 15 bases between the two germline ends. The DNA of the CDR3 is TGTGCCAGCAGTTACCCGGGACTCACGGGGGAGCAGTACTTC. Translating it yields CASSYPGLTGEQYF.

The V call is TRBV5-1, the J call TRBJ1-1; the D gene is possibly TRBD1 (6 bases). V dropped 5 bases and J dropped 4 bases, with 18 bases sitting between them. Germline-derived CDR1 and CDR2 are SGHRS and YFSETQ. This CDR3 has 15 amino acids. CDR3 sequence reads: CASRDFGGLGTEAFF. The CDR3 coding sequence is TGCGCCAGCAGGGATTTCGGGGGGCTGGGCACTGAAGCTTTCTTT.

The V call is TRBV7-2, the J call TRBJ2-7; 9 positions match TRBD2. Looked up from germline, CDR1 is SGHTA and CDR2 is FQGNSA. This CDR3 is 17 amino acids long. V was pared by 2 bases and J by 1 base, with 9 bases of the junction left unmatched. The CDR3 DNA follows: TGTGCCAGCAGCTTACACCCGGACCTAGCGGGATCCTACGAGCAGTACTTC. It yields the protein CASSLHPDLAGSYEQYF.

This clone has a single count. The V call is TRBV4-1, the J call TRBJ2-7; D is uncertain. Germline-derived CDR1 and CDR2 are MGHRA and YSYEKL. V was pared by 1 base and J by 0 bases, with 10 bases between. CDR3 size: 15 residues. The CDR3 sequence is CASSQVQISSYEQYF. The CDR3 nucleotides read TGCGCCAGCAGCCAAGTACAGATTTCCTCCTACGAGCAGTACTTC.

J is TRBJ2-2 and V is TRBV27; 10 bases line up with TRBD1. V gave up 5 bases and J gave up 6 bases; unmatched junction bases: 9. This CDR3 is built from 16 residues. Germline-derived CDR1 and CDR2 are MNHEY and SMNVEV (reference sequence). The CDR3 DNA sequence: TGTGCCAGCAGTACCGGGACAGGGGTTCTATCCGGGGAGCTGTTTTTT. Translated, it gives CASSTGTGVLSGELFF.

This clone was observed a single time. The chain has TRBV28 and TRBJ2-2; D gene unclear. V shed 2 bases and J shed 6 bases, with 7 bases lying between them. The CDR3 spans 13 residues. Germline lookup yields CDR1 MDHEN and CDR2 SYDVKM. The CDR3, as DNA: TGTGCCAGCAGTTTAGCTTTAGCCGGGGAGCTGTTTTTT. Residues: CASSLALAGELFF.

The genes are TRBV20-1 and TRBJ2-4, with D possibly matching TRBD2 (6 bases). The germline V gene has CDR1 DFQATT and CDR2 SNEGSKA (reference sequence). Trimming removed 5 bases from V and 10 bases from J, with 12 bases in between. CDR3 size: 11 residues. The CDR3 reads CSASGTEIQYF. CDR3 coding DNA: TGCAGTGCTTCCGGGACTGAAATTCAGTACTTC.

This clone was found a few times. The V gene is TRBV19, the J gene TRBJ1-5; D is perhaps TRBD1 (5 bases). Trimming removed 7 bases from V and 4 bases from J, with 17 bases in between. This CDR3 comprises 15 residues. The germline V gene has CDR1 LNHDA and CDR2 SQIVND (reference sequence). The CDR3 loop is CASISQGVGNQPQHF. The CDR3, as DNA: TGTGCCAGTATTTCTCAGGGTGTGGGGAATCAGCCCCAGCATTTT.